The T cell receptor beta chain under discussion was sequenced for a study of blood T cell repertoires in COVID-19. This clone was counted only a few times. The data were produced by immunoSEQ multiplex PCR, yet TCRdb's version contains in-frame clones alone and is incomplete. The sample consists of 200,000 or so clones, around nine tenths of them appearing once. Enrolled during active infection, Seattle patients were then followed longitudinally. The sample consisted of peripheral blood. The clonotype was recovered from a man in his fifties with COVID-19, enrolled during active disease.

The CDR3 protein is CATSDRTSYWEPQHF. CDR3 nucleotide sequence: TGTGCCACCAGTGATCGGACTTCCTATTGGGAGCCCCAGCATTTT. V and J are TRBV24-1 and TRBJ1-5; D not resolved. The length of the CDR3 is 15 residues. The germline gives CDR1 KGHDR, CDR2 SFDVKD. V dropped 3 bases and J dropped 8 bases, with 16 bases sitting between them.